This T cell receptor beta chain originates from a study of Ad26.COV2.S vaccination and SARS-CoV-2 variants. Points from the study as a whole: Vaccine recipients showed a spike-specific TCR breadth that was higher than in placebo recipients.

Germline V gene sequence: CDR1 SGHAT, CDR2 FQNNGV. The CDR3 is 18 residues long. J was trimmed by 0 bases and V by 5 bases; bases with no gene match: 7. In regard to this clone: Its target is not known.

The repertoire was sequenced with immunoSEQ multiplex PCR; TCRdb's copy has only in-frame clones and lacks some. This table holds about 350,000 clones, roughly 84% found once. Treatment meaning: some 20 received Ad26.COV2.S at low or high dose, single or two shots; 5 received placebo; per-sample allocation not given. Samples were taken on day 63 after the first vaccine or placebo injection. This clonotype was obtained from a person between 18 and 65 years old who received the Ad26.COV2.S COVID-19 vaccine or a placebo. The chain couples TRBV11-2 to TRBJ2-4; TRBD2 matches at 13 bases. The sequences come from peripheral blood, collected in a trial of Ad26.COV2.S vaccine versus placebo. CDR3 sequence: CASSTLAGGLLAKNIQYF. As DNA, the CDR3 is TGTGCCAGCAGCACACTAGCGGGGGGGCTTCTAGCCAAAAACATTCAGTACTTC.